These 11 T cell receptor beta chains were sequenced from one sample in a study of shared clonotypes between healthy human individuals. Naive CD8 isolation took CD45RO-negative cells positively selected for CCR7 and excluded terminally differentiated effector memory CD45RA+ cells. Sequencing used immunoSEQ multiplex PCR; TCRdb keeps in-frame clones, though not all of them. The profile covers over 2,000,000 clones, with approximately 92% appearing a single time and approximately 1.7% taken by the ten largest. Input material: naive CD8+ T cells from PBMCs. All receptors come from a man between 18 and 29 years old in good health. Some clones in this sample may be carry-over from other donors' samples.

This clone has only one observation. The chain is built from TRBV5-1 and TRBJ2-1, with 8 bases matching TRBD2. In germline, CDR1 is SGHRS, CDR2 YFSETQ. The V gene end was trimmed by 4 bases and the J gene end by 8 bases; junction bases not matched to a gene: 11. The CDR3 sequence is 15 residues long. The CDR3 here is CASSHPTSVGDEQFF. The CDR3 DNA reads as TGCGCCAGCAGCCACCCGACTAGCGTAGGGGATGAGCAGTTCTTC.

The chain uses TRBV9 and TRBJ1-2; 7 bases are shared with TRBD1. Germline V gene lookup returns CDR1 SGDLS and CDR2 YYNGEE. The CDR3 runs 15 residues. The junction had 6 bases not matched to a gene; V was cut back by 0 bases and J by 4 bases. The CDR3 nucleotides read TGTGCCAGCAGCGTAGTCCAGGGGGAGGTCTATGGCTACACCTTC. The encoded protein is CASSVVQGEVYGYTF.

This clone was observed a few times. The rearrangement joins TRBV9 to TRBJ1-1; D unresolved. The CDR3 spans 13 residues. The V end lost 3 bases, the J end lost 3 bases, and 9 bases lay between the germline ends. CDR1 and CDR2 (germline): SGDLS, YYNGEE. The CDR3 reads CASSAGSDTEAFF. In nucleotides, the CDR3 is TGTGCCAGCAGCGCGGGGTCCGACACTGAAGCTTTCTTT.

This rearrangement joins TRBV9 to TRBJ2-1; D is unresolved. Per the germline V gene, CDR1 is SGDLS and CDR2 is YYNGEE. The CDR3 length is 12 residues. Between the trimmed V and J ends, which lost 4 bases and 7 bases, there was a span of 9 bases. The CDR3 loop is CASSIVGNEQFF. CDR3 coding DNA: TGTGCCAGCAGCATCGTCGGGAATGAGCAGTTCTTC.

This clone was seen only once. CDR3 sequence (DNA): TGTGCCAGCGGGGGTTACGGGGCAAGCTCCTACAATGAGCAGTTCTTC. Translated, it gives CASGGYGASSYNEQFF. The chain has TRBV2 and TRBJ2-1, with D perhaps TRBD1 or TRBD2 (5 bases each). Trimming cost V 8 bases and J 0 bases, with 17 bases left between them. Per germline, CDR1 SNHLY and CDR2 FYNNEI. The CDR3 consists of 16 residues. Looking up the rest from reference TRBV2 and TRBJ2-1 gives the full variable domain: EPEVTQTPSHQVTQMGQEVILRCVPISNHLYFYWYRQILGQKVEFLVSFYNNEISEKSEIFDDQFSVERPDGSNFTLKIRSTKLEDSAMYFCASGGYGASSYNEQFFGPGTRLTVL.

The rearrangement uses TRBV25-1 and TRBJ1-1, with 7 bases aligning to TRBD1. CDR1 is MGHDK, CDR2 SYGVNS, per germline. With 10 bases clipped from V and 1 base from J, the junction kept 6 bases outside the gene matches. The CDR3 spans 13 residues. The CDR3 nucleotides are TGTGCCACTCCGGACAGGACGAACACTGAAGCTTTCTTT. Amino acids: CATPDRTNTEAFF.

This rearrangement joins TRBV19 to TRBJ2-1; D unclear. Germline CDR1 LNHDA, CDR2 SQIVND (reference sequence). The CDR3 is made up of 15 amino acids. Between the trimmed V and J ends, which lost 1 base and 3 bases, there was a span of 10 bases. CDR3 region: CASSIGATFYNEQFF. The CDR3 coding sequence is TGTGCCAGTAGTATAGGCGCTACGTTCTACAATGAGCAGTTCTTC.

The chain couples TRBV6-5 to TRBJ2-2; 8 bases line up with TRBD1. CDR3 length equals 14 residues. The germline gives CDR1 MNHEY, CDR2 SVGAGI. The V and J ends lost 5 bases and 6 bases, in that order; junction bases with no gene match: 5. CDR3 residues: CASSNDRGPGELFF. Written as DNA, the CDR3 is TGTGCCAGCAGTAACGACAGGGGCCCCGGGGAGCTGTTTTTT.

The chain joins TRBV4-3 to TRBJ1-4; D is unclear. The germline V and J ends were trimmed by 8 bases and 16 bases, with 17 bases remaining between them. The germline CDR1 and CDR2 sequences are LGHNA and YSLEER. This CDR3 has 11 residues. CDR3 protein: CASLQGCPGFF. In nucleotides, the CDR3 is TGCGCCAGCCTTCAAGGATGTCCGGGGTTTTTT.

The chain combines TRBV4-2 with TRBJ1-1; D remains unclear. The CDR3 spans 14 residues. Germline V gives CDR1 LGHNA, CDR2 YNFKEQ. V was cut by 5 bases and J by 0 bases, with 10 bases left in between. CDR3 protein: CASSGKGLNTEAFF. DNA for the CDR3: TGTGCCAGCAGCGGAAAGGGTTTGAACACTGAAGCTTTCTTT.

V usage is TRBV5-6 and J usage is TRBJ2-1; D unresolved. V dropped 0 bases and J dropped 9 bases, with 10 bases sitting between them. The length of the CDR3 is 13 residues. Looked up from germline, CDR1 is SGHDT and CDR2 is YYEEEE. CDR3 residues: CASSLGAGREQFF. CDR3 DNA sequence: TGTGCCAGCAGCTTGGGGGCCGGGCGTGAGCAGTTCTTC. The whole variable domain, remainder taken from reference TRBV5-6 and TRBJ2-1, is DAGVTQSPTHLIKTRGQQVTLRCSPKSGHDTVSWYQQALGQGPQFIFQYYEEEERQRGNFPDRFSGHQFPNYSSELNVNALLLGDSALYLCASSLGAGREQFFGPGTRLTVL.